The T cell receptor beta chain described here comes from a study of diagnostic markers for celiac disease (dated by TCRdb to the early 2020s). Measured from the cysteine to the phenylalanine, the CDR3 is 14 residues long. Only the protein is on record. The germline V gene provides CDR1 SGHDN and CDR2 FVKESK. This sample was sequenced with an Illumina MiSeq. The reads underwent TCRdb reprocessing, giving one record for each CDR3 protein sequence and no DNA. The sample's own table lists fewer than 950 distinct CDR3 sequences. Of the sample, about 20% falls within the top ten clones. No count is recorded, but by frequency this clonotype is medium-sized (0.01 to 0.1%). This receptor's antigen is unknown.

The receptor was isolated from a human donor. This table probably holds off-target reads from a library built for another chain. The sample comprised either unsorted cells or a sorted T cell fraction (not recorded which). Rearrangement joined TRBV14 to TRBJ1-3. The CDR3: CASSQPIVGNTIYF.